These T cell receptor beta chains were read from a single sample in a study of T-cell reconstitution after alpha-beta-depleted transplantation in children. TCRdb ran MiXCR on the PCR reads and lists one entry per CDR3 protein. The sample records about 440,000 distinct CDR3 sequences, approximately 41% being singletons. The starting material was PBMCs, obtained before TCRalphabeta/CD19-depleted stem cell transplant. The receptors come from a girl aged 2 to 10 with aplastic anemia, due to receive a stem cell transplant. Each CDR3 is given with its conserved first and last residue. Fields, in order: J gene, D gene, clone size, V gene, CDR3 protein, CDR3 DNA. The D gene is left open where the match is weak. Only some rows state a clone size, as once, few, many or a class for expanded clones.

TRBJ2-7,NA,NA,TRBV10-3,CAISESMGTAAYEQYF,TGTGCCATCAGTGAGTCGATGGGGACTGCAGCCTACGAGCAGTACTTC
TRBJ1-2,TRBD1,once,TRBV29-1,CSVELAGGDGYTF,TGCAGCGTTGAATTAGCAGGGGGCGATGGCTACACCTTC
TRBJ2-7,NA,NA,TRBV5-5,CASRVLGRDGDEQYF,TGTGCCAGCAGAGTTCTAGGCAGGGACGGCGACGAGCAGTACTTC
TRBJ2-1,TRBD2,NA,TRBV24-1,CATSDFGDSGRNEQFF,TGTGCCACCAGTGATTTTGGGGATAGCGGGAGAAATGAGCAGTTCTTC
TRBJ2-1,TRBD1,NA,TRBV5-1,CASSLGPTGGYNEQFF,TGCGCCAGCAGCTTGGGTCCAACAGGGGGTTACAATGAGCAGTTCTTC
TRBJ1-2,NA,NA,TRBV6-5,CASSSRTENYGYTF,TGTGCCAGCAGTTCACGGACAGAGAACTATGGCTACACCTTC
TRBJ2-3,NA,few,TRBV7-2,CASSLRAAQGGTDTQYF,TGTGCCAGCAGCTTACGTGCGGCCCAGGGTGGCACAGATACGCAGTATTTT
TRBJ1-1,NA,NA,TRBV20-1,CSASGSYFTEAFF,TGCAGTGCTAGCGGGTCCTATTTCACTGAAGCTTTCTTT
TRBJ2-7,TRBD1,NA,TRBV12-3/TRBV12-4,CASSPGQGVWEQYF,TGTGCCAGCAGTCCGGGACAGGGGGTTTGGGAGCAGTACTTC
TRBJ1-4,TRBD1,NA,TRBV2,CATKGTGQVATNEKLFF,TGTGCCACCAAGGGGACAGGGCAAGTTGCAACTAATGAAAAACTGTTTTTT
TRBJ2-3,TRBD2,few,TRBV12-3/TRBV12-4,CASSRPIPGGSDTQYF,TGTGCCAGCAGTCGCCCGATACCGGGGGGATCAGATACGCAGTATTTT
TRBJ2-7,TRBD1,NA,TRBV7-6,CASSTQQGTVYEQYF,TGTGCCAGCAGCACTCAACAGGGGACGGTCTACGAGCAGTACTTC
TRBJ2-3,NA,NA,TRBV7-6,CASSFISTDTQYF,TGTGCCAGCAGCTTCATAAGCACAGATACGCAGTATTTT
TRBJ1-5,NA,NA,TRBV28,CASTDSNQPQHF,TGTGCCAGTACGGATAGCAATCAGCCCCAGCATTTT
TRBJ2-1,NA,many,TRBV12-3/TRBV12-4,CASSLWTPGDEQFF,TGTGCCAGCAGTTTATGGACCCCTGGCGATGAGCAGTTCTTC
TRBJ2-2,NA,few,TRBV4-2,CASSPGTGASGELFF,TGTGCCAGCAGCCCCGGGACTGGGGCATCCGGGGAGCTGTTTTTT
TRBJ2-7,TRBD1,NA,TRBV29-1,CSVSPGGEQYF,TGCAGCGTCTCCCCAGGGGGCGAGCAGTACTTC